This T cell receptor (beta chain) was sequenced for a study of OX40 agonist ivuxolimab in advanced cancers. About the investigation overall: The costimulatory receptor OX40 (CD134) was targeted by ivuxolimab, a fully human IgG2 agonistic monoclonal antibody. Of the roughly 51 patients in dose escalation, 19 had hepatocellular carcinoma, about 15 had melanoma, 9 had renal cell carcinoma and 9 had head and neck cancer. Patients were allowed to have had prior anti-PD-1, anti-PD-L1 or anti-CTLA-4 therapy, and around 43% of the dose-escalation patients had been treated with checkpoint inhibitors. Partial responses were achieved by three dose-escalation patients, of whom one had hepatocellular carcinoma and two had cutaneous melanoma. The dose-escalation cohort was 82.7% male with a mean age of roughly 60 years, ranging from roughly 20 to 80. The purpose of peripheral TCRbeta sequencing was to test whether ivuxolimab changed TCR sequence diversity and led to clonal T-cell expansion. Intravenous ivuxolimab was administered to patients every 2 weeks at six dose levels: 0.01, 0.1, 0.3, 1.5, 3 and 10 mg/kg. The paper reports the monotherapy dose-escalation portion (N = 52 patients) of the phase I ivuxolimab trial.

Trimming accounts for 4 bases at V and 6 bases at J, while the number of junction bases matched to no gene is 6. The CDR3 measures 13 amino acids from cysteine to phenylalanine. Only the CDR3 region is kept as DNA, spanning 39 bases read in frame from base 1. CDR1 and CDR2 were assigned from the germline V gene as SGHRS and YFSETQ. Study-wide conclusions, independent of this receptor: Clonal expansion of both CD4+ and CD8+ blood T cells was observed from baseline to week 6 at doses 0.1 to 3.0 mg/kg. Low levels of normalized T-cell clonal expansion were also seen in some patients who did not respond. Antigen specificity was not determined for the clonally expanded peripheral T cells. Partial responders in the 0.1-3.0 mg/kg groups had among the lowest normalized peripheral clonal expansion, especially among CD8+ T cells. On average, CD8+ T cells showed more expanded clones than CD4+ T cells after ivuxolimab.

Genomic DNA was extracted from sorted cells for sequencing of the TCRbeta CDR3 region. The immunoSEQ Assay was used to sequence the TCRbeta CDR3 regions. This is the immuneACCESS table as TCRdb keeps it, with only in-frame sequences that have V and J called. A part of the clones is gone; compared with another copy, unresolved V genes explain less than half, and the rest is unexplained. The sample yields 70,000 to 80,000 clones; 90% to 95% were counted once. Of the sample, roughly 0.44% is held by the ten largest clones. Patients with autoimmune disease history or receiving systemic immunosuppression were excluded from the trial. Peripheral blood for TCR sequencing was collected from all dose cohorts at baseline, on cycle 4 day 1, and on cycle 7 day 1. Samples were obtained from an open-label, multicenter, first-in-human phase I dose-escalation trial of ivuxolimab. Adults with locally advanced or metastatic head and neck squamous cell, hepatocellular, melanoma or renal cell carcinoma were enrolled in the trial. Before TCR sequencing, CD4+ and CD8+ T cells were separately sorted from peripheral blood.

In its sample, this clone was seen once. Its target antigen remains unknown. Per-base qualities were not stored, and no clone one base away is much larger. The chain joins TRBV5-1 to TRBJ2-7; the junction holds 8 bases that match TRBD1. This sequence originates from an adult with an advanced solid tumor such as melanoma, head and neck, liver or kidney cancer. The material was CD4+ or CD8+ T cells sorted from blood, obtained in a trial of the OX40 agonist ivuxolimab. The DNA sequence is as follows: TGCGCCAGCAGCCTCGGACAGGGTGCCGAGCAGTACTTC. Its coded protein is CASSLGQGAEQYF.